This entry lists 14 T cell receptor beta chains sequenced from one sample in a study of regulatory and conventional T cells in RAG deficiency. The method was immunoSEQ multiplex PCR; TCRdb's version includes in-frame clones alone and lacks a portion of them. The table includes tens of thousands of clones, nearly 96% detected once. The sorted conventional CD4+ T cells were CD25-low and CD127-high, with genomic DNA sequenced. These records were also assigned to another study, of regulatory T cells. This second study says: The primer mix had 52 TRBV and 13 TRBJ primers.

The source material was CD25- CD4+ T cells sorted from blood. These receptors originate from a human donor in good health.

The V gene is TRBV7-6, the J gene TRBJ1-2; D gene uncertain. Between the trimmed V and J ends, which lost 5 bases and 4 bases, there was a span of 17 bases. CDR1 is SGHVS and CDR2 is FNYEAQ in the germline V gene. The CDR3 extends over 15 amino acids. The CDR3 region is CASSLGPGSGYGYTF. CDR3 sequence (DNA): TGTGCCAGCAGCCTCGGCCCCGGGAGCGGCTATGGCTACACCTTC.

The genes are TRBV7-2 and TRBJ1-5, with D maybe TRBD1 (5 bases). With 1 base removed from V and 7 bases from J, the gap between germline ends came to 11 bases. Germline CDR1 SGHTA, CDR2 FQGNSA. There are 14 residues in the CDR3. The CDR3 region is CASSLEQEMQPQHF. CDR3 in DNA: TGTGCCAGCAGCTTAGAACAGGAGATGCAGCCCCAGCATTTT.

V and J are TRBV5-5 and TRBJ1-1; the match to TRBD1 covers 7 bases. CDR3 size: 14 residues. The V gene end was trimmed by 2 bases and the J gene end by 1 base; junction bases not matched to a gene: 2. The V gene's germline CDR1 is SGHKS and CDR2 YYEKEE (reference sequence). The DNA of the CDR3 is TGTGCCAGCAGCTTAGGGACAGCGAACACTGAAGCTTTCTTT. Protein product: CASSLGTANTEAFF. Full variable domain (missing parts from reference TRBV5-5 and TRBJ1-1): DAGVTQSPTHLIKTRGQQVTLRCSPISGHKSVSWYQQVLGQGPQFIFQYYEKEERGRGNFPDRFSARQFPNYSSELNVNALLLGDSALYLCASSLGTANTEAFFGQGTRLTVV.

The chain joins TRBV14 to TRBJ2-7, with 8 bases aligning to TRBD2. Per the germline V gene, CDR1 is SGHDN and CDR2 is FVKESK. The CDR3 has 20 residues. V lost 5 bases and J lost 2; bases outside the gene matches: 23. The CDR3 sequence is CASSSIFQGGQGLVPYEQYF. In DNA, the CDR3 is TGTGCCAGCAGCTCAATATTCCAGGGCGGTCAGGGACTAGTCCCCTACGAGCAGTACTTC.

The CDR3 protein is CAWSVGGFGQPQHF. The CDR3, as DNA: TGTGCCTGGAGTGTAGGGGGCTTCGGGCAGCCCCAGCATTTT. The chain links TRBV30 to TRBJ1-5; 7 bases are shared with TRBD1. V shed 0 bases, J shed 7 bases, and the junction held 6 bases outside the gene matches. The germline gives CDR1 GTSNPN, CDR2 SVGIG (reference sequence). The CDR3 has 14 residues. The full variable domain, rest sourced from reference TRBV30 and TRBJ1-5, is SQTIHQWPATLVQPVGSPLSLECTVEGTSNPNLYWYRQAAGRGLQLLFYSVGIGQISSEVPQNLSASRPQDRQFILSSKKLLLSDSGFYLCAWSVGGFGQPQHFGDGTRLSIL.

V is TRBV18 and J is TRBJ1-2, with 12 nucleotides matching TRBD1. With 2 bases clipped from V and 7 bases from J, the junction kept 5 bases outside the gene matches. The CDR3 spans 15 residues. CDR1 is KGHSH, CDR2 LQKENI, per germline. CDR3 in DNA: TGTGCCAGCTCACCAGGGGGACAGGGGGCTTTTGGCTACACCTTC. Amino acid sequence: CASSPGGQGAFGYTF.

This rearrangement joins TRBV5-1 to TRBJ2-5, with 11 bases matching TRBD2. The CDR3 extends over 15 amino acids. V lost 4 bases and J lost 7; bases outside the gene matches: 9. The germline V gene has CDR1 SGHRS and CDR2 YFSETQ. This CDR3 is CASSPLTSGERTQYF. CDR3 DNA: TGCGCCAGCAGCCCTCTGACTAGCGGGGAAAGGACCCAGTACTTC.

The V call is TRBV7-8, the J call TRBJ2-2, with D tentatively TRBD1 (6 bases). The V gene lost 1 base and the J gene lost 7 bases, with 13 bases spanning the gap. The CDR3 has 15 residues. Germline CDR1 is SGHVS and CDR2 is FQNEAQ. CDR3 region: CASSLVTGRGGELFF. CDR3 in DNA: TGTGCCAGCAGCTTAGTAACAGGGAGAGGCGGGGAGCTGTTTTTT.

V usage is TRBV5-1 and J usage is TRBJ1-1; D remains unclear. V lost 0 bases and J lost 0, with 6 bases in between. CDR3 length: 14 residues. CDR1 and CDR2 from the germline V gene are SGHRS and YFSETQ. CDR3 amino acids: CASSLDGVNTEAFF. In DNA, the CDR3 is TGCGCCAGCAGCTTGGACGGAGTGAACACTGAAGCTTTCTTT.

V usage is TRBV4-3 and J usage is TRBJ2-2; no firm D call. The CDR3 sequence is 14 residues long. V lost 0 bases and J 7 bases, leaving 9 bases between the germline ends. CDR1 LGHNA and CDR2 YSLEER come from the germline V gene. The CDR3 DNA reads as TGCGCCAGCAGCCAAGAATGGGCTGGCGGGGAGCTGTTTTTT. It specifies CASSQEWAGGELFF.

V and J are TRBV10-3 and TRBJ2-7, with 8 bases matching TRBD1. V dropped 4 bases and J dropped 4; count of bases not matched to a gene: 6. This CDR3 comprises 14 residues. CDR1 is ENHRY and CDR2 is SYGVKD in the germline V gene. The CDR3 region is CAISVGGTGYEQYF. The CDR3 region has the DNA TGTGCCATCAGTGTGGGTGGGACAGGTTACGAGCAGTACTTC.

The chain joins TRBV7-9 to TRBJ1-4; 7 positions agree with TRBD1. This CDR3 is built from 17 residues. J was trimmed by 3 bases and V by 5 bases; bases with no gene match: 12. The germline V gene encodes CDR1 SEHNR and CDR2 FQNEAQ (reference sequence). The CDR3 sequence is CASSPPGGGVANEKLFF. The CDR3 coding sequence is TGTGCCAGCAGCCCCCCAGGGGGTGGTGTGGCTAATGAAAAACTGTTTTTT.

The rearrangement uses TRBV7-9 and TRBJ2-7, with D possibly TRBD2 on 5 matching bases. The CDR3 sequence is 12 residues long. Germline V gives CDR1 SEHNR, CDR2 FQNEAQ (reference sequence). Trimming cost V 8 bases and J 2 bases, with 10 bases left between them. DNA for the CDR3: TGTGCCAGCGCGGACGGGACCTACGAGCAGTACTTC. The encoded protein is CASADGTYEQYF.

This sequence joins TRBV7-9 and TRBJ2-5; 12 bases are a match to TRBD1. This CDR3 is 17 amino acids long. The J segment lost 2 bases and the V segment lost 5 bases, leaving 9 bases of the junction unmatched. The germline V gene has CDR1 SEHNR and CDR2 FQNEAQ (reference sequence). The CDR3 spells CASSRDRGRIRQETQYF. The CDR3, as DNA: TGTGCCAGCAGCCGGGACAGGGGGCGGATAAGGCAAGAGACCCAGTACTTC.